This T cell receptor (beta chain) is from a study of blood T cell repertoires in COVID-19. Assay: immunoSEQ multiplex PCR; the TCRdb copy retains only in-frame clones and omits some. Found here are 55,000 to 90,000 clones, 86% of them singletons; the top ten hold almost 4%. The CDR3 is 16 residues long. Germline CDR1 and CDR2: SGHVS and FNYEAQ. Trimming cost V 5 bases and J 8 bases; bases outside gene matches: 14. The receptor was derived from a man in his 70s with active COVID-19. The sample comprised peripheral blood. The chain is built from TRBV7-6 and TRBJ1-3; 8 positions match TRBD1. The CDR3 spells CASSPQSQGARDTIYF. In DNA, the CDR3 is TGTGCCAGCAGCCCGCAGAGCCAGGGGGCTCGGGACACCATATATTTT.